The sequence of this T cell receptor beta chain was determined in a study of control samples from healthy donors and cancer patients. Per germline, CDR1 KGHSH and CDR2 LQKENI. There are 17 residues in the CDR3. The V gene lost 2 bases and the J gene lost 0 bases, with 11 bases spanning the gap. TCRdb keeps only in-frame clones here, not all; method: immunoSEQ multiplex PCR. The data show some 120,000 clones, with 80% to 95% seen just once and roughly 9.4% held by the top ten. Sequenced material: blood. The sequence was obtained from a man younger than 35 in good health. The rearrangement links TRBV18 to TRBJ1-6; D is undetermined. The CDR3 DNA reads as TGTGCCAGCTCACCAGCGCCAGCTAGCTCCTATAATTCACCCCTCCACTTT. The encoded protein is CASSPAPASSYNSPLHF.